Listed below are T cell receptor beta chains from one sample, sequenced in a study of cytomegalovirus exposure and HLA in healthy donors. TCRdb's copy holds only in-frame clones and misses some; the assay was immunoSEQ multiplex PCR. Here the sample spans fewer than 250,000 clones, over 70% being singletons. The sequenced material came from PBMCs. These receptors were collected from a young man in good health and CMV-seronegative. The CDR3 runs from the conserved cysteine through the conserved F or W. The D gene is left open where the match is weak. Only part of the rows carry a size: once, few, many, or a class if the clone is expanded.

CDR3aa: CASSSRLAKNIQYF
CDR3nt: TGTGCCAGCAGCTCCCGGTTAGCCAAAAACATTCAGTACTTC
v_gene: TRBV11-2
d_gene: NA
abundance: NA
len: 14
j_gene: TRBJ2-4

CDR3aa: CASSLRGGGAPAYEQYF
CDR3nt: TGTGCCAGCAGCTTACGGGGGGGTGGGGCCCCCGCCTACGAGCAGTACTTC
v_gene: TRBV7-2
d_gene: TRBD2
abundance: NA
len: 17
j_gene: TRBJ2-7

CDR3aa: CASSRGLEAGANGLTF
CDR3nt: TGTGCCAGCAGCCGAGGACTAGAGGCGGGGGCCAACGGCCTGACTTTC
v_gene: TRBV7-2
d_gene: NA
abundance: NA
len: 16
j_gene: TRBJ2-6

CDR3aa: CASSWLAGEQYF
CDR3nt: TGTGCCAGCAGCTGGTTAGCGGGGGAGCAGTACTTC
v_gene: TRBV7-2
d_gene: TRBD2
abundance: NA
len: 12
j_gene: TRBJ2-7

CDR3aa: CASSQEPHRDTEAFF
CDR3nt: TGCGCCAGCAGCCAAGAACCACACCGGGACACTGAAGCTTTCTTT
v_gene: TRBV4-1
d_gene: NA
abundance: NA
len: 15
j_gene: TRBJ1-1

CDR3aa: CASSSTGGGKTQYF
CDR3nt: TGTGCCAGCAGTTCAACAGGGGGCGGAAAGACCCAGTACTTC
v_gene: TRBV27
d_gene: TRBD1
abundance: NA
len: 14
j_gene: TRBJ2-5

CDR3aa: CASSRPQGGSNEKLFF
CDR3nt: TGTGCCAGCAGCCGCCCCCAAGGGGGATCGAATGAAAAACTGTTTTTT
v_gene: TRBV5-6
d_gene: NA
abundance: NA
len: 16
j_gene: TRBJ1-4

CDR3aa: CASSQDRRSYEQYF
CDR3nt: TGTGCCAGCAGCCAGGACAGGCGGTCCTACGAGCAGTACTTC
v_gene: TRBV7-2
d_gene: TRBD1
abundance: NA
len: 14
j_gene: TRBJ2-7

CDR3aa: CASSNTGTGSNQPQHF
CDR3nt: TGTGCCAGTAGTAATACAGGGACGGGTAGCAATCAGCCCCAGCATTTT
v_gene: TRBV19
d_gene: NA
abundance: NA
len: 16
j_gene: TRBJ1-5

CDR3aa: CSVWTGDSYEQYF
CDR3nt: TGCAGCGTTTGGACAGGAGATTCCTACGAGCAGTACTTC
v_gene: TRBV29-1
d_gene: TRBD1
abundance: NA
len: 13
j_gene: TRBJ2-7

CDR3aa: CASRRPDSYGYTF
CDR3nt: TGTGCCAGCAGACGCCCGGACAGCTATGGCTACACCTTC
v_gene: TRBV28
d_gene: NA
abundance: NA
len: 13
j_gene: TRBJ1-2

CDR3aa: CASSLPFRGDHEQYF
CDR3nt: TGTGCCAGCAGTTTACCCTTCAGGGGAGACCACGAGCAGTACTTC
v_gene: TRBV28
d_gene: NA
abundance: NA
len: 15
j_gene: TRBJ2-7

CDR3aa: CASSRSGMNTEAFF
CDR3nt: TGTGCCAGCAGCCGCTCAGGGATGAACACTGAAGCTTTCTTT
v_gene: TRBV14
d_gene: NA
abundance: few
len: 14
j_gene: TRBJ1-1

CDR3aa: CASSPQGLVDYGYTF
CDR3nt: TGTGCCAGCAGTCCGCAGGGGTTAGTCGACTATGGCTACACCTTC
v_gene: TRBV27
d_gene: NA
abundance: once
len: 15
j_gene: TRBJ1-2

CDR3aa: CASSYKGAYNEQFF
CDR3nt: TGTGCCAGCAGTTACAAGGGAGCCTACAATGAGCAGTTCTTC
v_gene: TRBV6-6
d_gene: NA
abundance: NA
len: 14
j_gene: TRBJ2-1

CDR3aa: CASSVVPGGLREAFF
CDR3nt: TGTGCCAGCAGCGTAGTTCCAGGGGGCCTCCGCGAAGCTTTCTTT
v_gene: TRBV9
d_gene: TRBD1
abundance: NA
len: 15
j_gene: TRBJ1-1

CDR3aa: CASSYSRDSNTEAFF
CDR3nt: TGTGCCAGCAGTTACTCCAGGGATTCGAACACTGAAGCTTTCTTT
v_gene: TRBV6-5
d_gene: NA
abundance: few
len: 15
j_gene: TRBJ1-1

CDR3aa: CASSRRDTEAFF
CDR3nt: TGTGCCAGCAGCCGCCGGGACACTGAAGCTTTCTTT
v_gene: TRBV5-4
d_gene: NA
abundance: NA
len: 12
j_gene: TRBJ1-1

CDR3aa: CASSSDRDTQYF
CDR3nt: TGTGCCAGCAGCTCGGACAGGGATACGCAGTATTTT
v_gene: TRBV5-4
d_gene: TRBD1
abundance: NA
len: 12
j_gene: TRBJ2-3

CDR3aa: CASSQEGGGTDTQYF
CDR3nt: TGCGCCAGCAGCCAAGAAGGCGGAGGTACAGATACGCAGTATTTT
v_gene: TRBV4-3
d_gene: NA
abundance: NA
len: 15
j_gene: TRBJ2-3

CDR3aa: CASSLFGSRQETQYF
CDR3nt: TGCGCCAGCAGCTTGTTCGGGTCCCGCCAAGAGACCCAGTACTTC
v_gene: TRBV5-1
d_gene: NA
abundance: NA
len: 15
j_gene: TRBJ2-5

CDR3aa: CASSLAGGSGAYEQYF
CDR3nt: TGTGCCAGCAGCTTAGCGGGGGGTAGCGGGGCCTACGAGCAGTACTTC
v_gene: TRBV7-6
d_gene: TRBD2
abundance: once
len: 16
j_gene: TRBJ2-7

CDR3aa: CASSPPGQGGEKLFF
CDR3nt: TGTGCCAGCTCACCTCCGGGACAGGGCGGCGAAAAACTGTTTTTT
v_gene: TRBV18
d_gene: TRBD1
abundance: NA
len: 15
j_gene: TRBJ1-4

CDR3aa: CASSQARDLAIQFF
CDR3nt: TGCGCCAGCAGCCAAGCGAGGGATTTAGCCATTCAGTTCTTC
v_gene: TRBV4-1
d_gene: NA
abundance: NA
len: 14
j_gene: TRBJ2-1

CDR3aa: CASSRTDRYGGYTF
CDR3nt: TGTGCCAGCAGCCGGACAGACAGATATGGCGGCTACACCTTC
v_gene: TRBV11-2
d_gene: NA
abundance: few
len: 14
j_gene: TRBJ1-2